Each of the 22 T cell receptor beta chains below was sequenced from the same sample in a study of T-cell memory formation after mild COVID-19 (dated by TCRdb to the early 2020s). To prepare the library, 5' RACE was applied. TCRdb names Illumina NovaSeq 6000 as the instrument used. TCRdb applied fastp at Q25 and MiXCR to the public reads, then kept only in-frame beta chains. Here each entry gathers all rows of one CDR3 protein and keeps the most common genes and DNA. The sample has about 290,000 distinct CDR3 sequences on record, approximately 16% of them singletons. In total, the top ten clones hold 22% of the sample. Sequencing input: PBMCs or a T cell subset sorted from them (not recorded which). These receptors were obtained from a man aged 18 to 30 who had mild COVID-19 (a few samples of this study predate the infection). The sample titles of this study are shuffled in the database, so cell type and time point are left out; the donor was told from shared clones.

The count of this clonotype is one. V gene TRBV2 combines with J gene TRBJ1-2; no reliable D call. Trimming cost V 10 bases and J 3 bases, with 9 bases left between them. This CDR3 contains 11 residues. Germline-derived CDR1 and CDR2 are SNHLY and FYNNEI. This CDR3 reads CANSKDYGYTF. CDR3 DNA sequence: TGTGCCAACTCAAAGGACTATGGCTACACCTTC.

The V gene is TRBV6-1, the J gene TRBJ2-7; TRBD1 agrees at 8 bases. Germline CDR1 MNHNS, CDR2 SASEGT. The CDR3 totals 15 residues. V was clipped by 2 bases and J by 5 bases; unmatched bases: 8. The CDR3 sequence: CASSEMTGATNEQYF. CDR3 nucleotides: TGTGCCAGCAGTGAAATGACAGGGGCGACCAACGAGCAGTACTTC.

This clonotype was counted a few times. The V and J genes are TRBV29-1 and TRBJ2-3; D is ambiguous. The germline CDR1 and CDR2 sequences are SQVTM and ANQGSEA. V was cut by 4 bases and J by 1 base, with 9 bases left in between. CDR3 length: 13 residues. The CDR3 bases are TGCAGCGTTGGTCATTACTGCACAGATACGCAGTATTTT. This sequence encodes CSVGHYCTDTQYF.

This clonotype has just a few counts. The V gene is TRBV4-2, the J gene TRBJ2-1; D not certain. Germline loops: CDR1 LGHNA, CDR2 YNFKEQ. The CDR3 loop spans 12 amino acids. Trimming cost V 0 bases and J 15 bases, with 12 bases left between them. CDR3 coding DNA: TGTGCCAGCAGCCAAGAGTCCGGAGTGTCGTTCTTC. Protein: CASSQESGVSFF.

The chain joins TRBV7-8 to TRBJ2-7; D may be TRBD2 (6 bases). The V and J ends lost 4 bases and 5 bases respectively, with 15 bases between them. From germline, CDR1 is SGHVS and CDR2 FQNEAQ. The CDR3 spans 14 residues. The CDR3 region has the DNA TGTGCCAGCAGCTACCGGGACTTCCTCGACGAGCAGTACTTC. Translated, it gives CASSYRDFLDEQYF.

The rearrangement links TRBV12-5 to TRBJ2-4; D not resolved. Germline V gives CDR1 LGHNT, CDR2 FRNRAP. The V gene lost 6 bases and the J gene lost 0 bases, with 3 bases spanning the gap. The CDR3 spans 12 residues. The CDR3 reads CASGTAKNIQYF. The CDR3 DNA sequence: TGTGCTAGTGGGACAGCCAAAAACATTCAGTACTTC.

This clonotype was counted many times. Mismatch with germline at one junction end may stem from a read error. This rearrangement joins TRBV7-7 to TRBJ1-3; D is unclear. Germline CDR1 is SSHAT and CDR2 is FNYEAQ (reference sequence). The CDR3 consists of 13 residues. The DNA of the CDR3 is TGTGCTAGCAGCTCCGGATCTGGAAACACCATATATTTT. Translating gives CASSSGSGNTIYF.

This rearrangement joins TRBV6-5 to TRBJ1-2; 9 positions agree with TRBD1. CDR3 length: 16 amino acids. Per germline, CDR1 MNHEY and CDR2 SVGAGI. The V and J ends lost 1 base and 2 bases, in that order; junction bases with no gene match: 5. CDR3 DNA sequence: TGTGCCAGCAGTTACTTCGGGACAGGGCTAAACTATGGCTACACCTTC. Amino acids: CASSYFGTGLNYGYTF.

This clonotype has at least ten counts. The chain employs TRBV6-5 and TRBJ1-2; D possibly corresponds to TRBD1 (6 bases). Germline CDR1 MNHEY, CDR2 SVGAGI. There are 13 residues in the CDR3. The V end was cut by 4 bases, the J end by 6 bases, with 12 bases between. The CDR3 bases are TGTGCCAGCAGTTCGTGGGGGGCGGATGGCTACACCTTC. Its protein is CASSSWGADGYTF.

This clonotype was observed a few times. This rearrangement joins TRBV5-1 to TRBJ2-3, with no clear D. CDR1 is SGHRS and CDR2 is YFSETQ in the germline V gene. CDR3 size: 15 residues. The V end was cut by 1 base, the J end by 4 bases, with 13 bases between. CDR3 in DNA: TGCGCCAGCAGCTTGACGTCCGGGTTTGCAGATACGCAGTATTTT. Its translation is CASSLTSGFADTQYF. The variable domain in full, with the rest retrieved from reference TRBV5-1 and TRBJ2-3, is KAGVTQTPRYLIKTRGQQVTLSCSPISGHRSVSWYQQTPGQGLQFLFEYFSETQRNKGNFPGRFSGRQFSNSRSEMNVSTLELGDSALYLCASSLTSGFADTQYFGPGTRLTVL.

This clonotype was found many times. The V and J genes are TRBV7-8 and TRBJ2-6, with no clear D. With 2 bases removed from V and 5 bases from J, the gap between germline ends came to 10 bases. The V gene's germline CDR1 is SGHVS and CDR2 FQNEAQ. The CDR3 runs to 15 residues. CDR3 sequence (DNA): TGTGCCAGCAGCTTAACACAGCTCCGGGCCAACGTCCTGACTTTC. This translates into CASSLTQLRANVLTF.

This clonotype showed up many times. The chain combines TRBV27 with TRBJ1-5; D not certain. Trimming cost V 4 bases and J 2 bases, with 6 bases left between them. CDR3 length equals 13 residues. Germline CDR1 MNHEY, CDR2 SMNVEV (reference sequence). The chain's CDR3 is CASSWGGNQPQHF. CDR3 nucleotides: TGTGCCAGCAGTTGGGGAGGCAATCAGCCCCAGCATTTT.

This clonotype was counted only a few times. The V call is TRBV12-3 or TRBV12-4, the J call TRBJ1-2, with D perhaps TRBD1 (6 bases). This CDR3 has 11 amino acids. The V end was cut by 8 bases, the J end by 6 bases, with 10 bases between. The CDR3 nucleotides are TGTGCCAGCGAGGGGGTGAATGGCTACACCTTC. Protein: CASEGVNGYTF.

A few counts support this clonotype. The chain links TRBV6-2 or TRBV6-3 to TRBJ2-5; D ambiguous. CDR3 length: 14 residues. CDR1 is MNHEY, CDR2 SVGEGT, per germline. V dropped 1 base and J dropped 4 bases, with 10 bases sitting between them. The CDR3 here is CASSYWTSRETQYF. The CDR3 DNA is TGTGCCAGCAGTTACTGGACCTCCAGAGAGACCCAGTACTTC.

The genes are TRBV2 and TRBJ1-1; no firm D call. Germline loops: CDR1 SNHLY, CDR2 FYNNEI. The CDR3 has 11 residues. V gave up 6 bases and J gave up 5 bases, with 7 bases separating them. The CDR3 sequence: CASRVETEAFF. In DNA, the CDR3 is TGTGCCAGCAGGGTCGAGACTGAAGCTTTCTTT.

This clonotype was seen once. The chain couples TRBV20-1 to TRBJ2-7; the D is unclear. Trimming took off 1 base at V and 0 bases at J, with 10 bases between the two ends. The CDR3 is 14 amino acids. Germline V CDR1 and CDR2: DFQATT, SNEGSKA (reference sequence). The CDR3 DNA sequence: TGCAGTGCTAGAGGGTACGACGTCTCCTACGAGCAGTACTTC. Translating gives CSARGYDVSYEQYF.

This rearrangement joins TRBV29-1 to TRBJ2-5; TRBD1 is a possible D gene (5 bases). The V and J ends lost 6 bases and 2 bases respectively, with 13 bases between them. This CDR3 is 13 amino acids long. Per germline, CDR1 SQVTM and CDR2 ANQGSEA. The CDR3 loop is CSVRTNLQETQYF. In DNA, the CDR3 is TGCAGCGTCCGGACAAACCTACAAGAGACCCAGTACTTC.

J is TRBJ2-7 and V is TRBV4-1, with TRBD2 matching 9 bases. The germline V gene has CDR1 MGHRA and CDR2 YSYEKL. This CDR3 spans 16 amino acids. After removal of 1 base from V and 5 bases from J, the junction contained 9 bases not matched to a gene. In DNA form, the CDR3 reads TGCGCCAGCAGCCAAGTCGTAGCGGGGGCTCTGGACGAGCAGTACTTC. The encoded protein is CASSQVVAGALDEQYF.

The chain is built from TRBV7-2 and TRBJ2-7, with D uncertain. Deletions cut 1 base from V and 2 bases from J, with 6 bases between. Germline CDR1 reads SGHTA; CDR2 reads FQGNSA. The CDR3 runs to 13 residues. Here the CDR3 DNA reads TGTGCCAGCAGCTTAGAAGGTGCCTACGAGCAGTACGTC. Translated: CASSLEGAYEQYV.

V is TRBV4-3 and J is TRBJ1-2; no clear D gene. From germline, CDR1 is LGHNA and CDR2 YSLEER. Trimming shortened V by 0 bases and J by 6 bases, and 11 bases separated the two germline ends. The CDR3 loop spans 14 amino acids. The CDR3 coding sequence is TGCGCCAGCAGCCAAGAATCCCGGTGGCATGGCTACACCTTC. Its translation: CASSQESRWHGYTF.

The genes are TRBV10-3 and TRBJ2-1; 7 bases map to TRBD2. The CDR3 is 14 amino acids. The V gene end was trimmed by 5 bases and the J gene end by 5 bases; junction bases not matched to a gene: 6. Germline V gene sequence: CDR1 ENHRY, CDR2 SYGVKD. The DNA for the CDR3 is TGTGCCATCAGTTTATCAAGCGGGAACAATGAGCAGTTCTTC. Translated: CAISLSSGNNEQFF.

The rearrangement uses TRBV5-5 and TRBJ2-7; the D is unclear. CDR3 size: 15 residues. The V end lost 4 bases, the J end lost 0 bases, and 14 bases lay between the germline ends. Per the germline V gene, CDR1 is SGHKS and CDR2 is YYEKEE (reference sequence). CDR3 sequence: CASSLVLQSSYEQYF. CDR3 in DNA: TGTGCCAGCAGCCTTGTACTGCAGAGCTCCTACGAGCAGTACTTC. Full variable domain (missing parts from reference TRBV5-5 and TRBJ2-7): DAGVTQSPTHLIKTRGQQVTLRCSPISGHKSVSWYQQVLGQGPQFIFQYYEKEERGRGNFPDRFSARQFPNYSSELNVNALLLGDSALYLCASSLVLQSSYEQYFGPGTRLTVT.